The 4 T cell receptor beta chains below come from one sample, sequenced in a study of shared clonotypes between healthy human individuals. Sequencing was performed with immunoSEQ multiplex PCR; in TCRdb, only in-frame clones are kept and a portion is missing. Altogether 1.5 million to 2.5 million clones are present, about 95% being singletons, with the ten largest covering less than 1.5%. Terminally differentiated effector memory CD45RA+ cells were excluded by CCR7 positive selection of CD45RO-negative cells. The sample comprised naive CD8+ T cells sorted from blood. These receptors originate from a man younger than 35 in good health.

The rearrangement uses TRBV2 and TRBJ2-4; 10 positions match TRBD1. The V gene's germline CDR1 is SNHLY and CDR2 FYNNEI. This CDR3 has 16 amino acids. V was pared by 2 bases and J by 5 bases, with 6 bases of the junction left unmatched. The CDR3 sequence is CASSEPFGQGENIQYF. The DNA for the CDR3 is TGTGCCAGCAGTGAACCATTCGGACAGGGGGAAAACATTCAGTACTTC.

To note about this clone: Other nucleotide sequences in the sample specify the same CDR3. This rearrangement joins TRBV5-4 to TRBJ2-3; 11 nucleotides agree with TRBD2. Trimming took 0 bases from V and 4 from J; bases not matched to a gene: 4. This CDR3 region has 16 residues. Germline CDR1 reads SGHNT; CDR2 reads YYREEE (reference sequence). CDR3 amino acids: CASSLGSGGAADTQYF. CDR3 nucleotides: TGTGCCAGCAGCTTGGGTAGCGGGGGGGCCGCAGATACGCAGTATTTT.

The V call is TRBV6-1, the J call TRBJ2-5; D may be TRBD1 (5 bases). V shed 4 bases and J shed 2 bases, with 14 bases lying between them. Germline CDR1 and CDR2: MNHNS and SASEGT. The CDR3 runs 15 residues. The CDR3 is CASSGRQSVQETQYF. The CDR3 bases are TGTGCCAGCAGTGGTAGACAGAGCGTTCAAGAGACCCAGTACTTC.

The CDR3 region is CASSASGWQSSYEQYF. The DNA for the CDR3 is TGTGCCAGCAGCGCCTCGGGGTGGCAGAGCTCCTACGAGCAGTACTTC. The genes are TRBV11-2 and TRBJ2-7, with D possibly matching TRBD2 (5 bases). The CDR3 contains 16 residues. Trimming pared 5 bases from V and 0 bases from J, leaving 17 bases between. CDR1 is SGHAT and CDR2 is FQNNGV in the germline V gene.